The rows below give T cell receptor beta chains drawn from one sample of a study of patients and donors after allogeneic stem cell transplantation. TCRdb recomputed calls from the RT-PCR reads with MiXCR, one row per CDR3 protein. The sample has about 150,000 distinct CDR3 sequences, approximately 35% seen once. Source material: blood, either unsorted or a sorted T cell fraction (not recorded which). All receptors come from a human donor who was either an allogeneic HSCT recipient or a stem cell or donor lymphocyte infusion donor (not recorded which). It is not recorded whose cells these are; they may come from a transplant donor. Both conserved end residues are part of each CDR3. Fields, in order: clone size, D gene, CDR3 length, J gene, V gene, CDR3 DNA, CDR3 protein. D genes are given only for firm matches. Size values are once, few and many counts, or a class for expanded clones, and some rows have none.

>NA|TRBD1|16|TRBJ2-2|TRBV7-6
TGTGCCAGCAGCTTATACGGGACAGGAGAAGGCGGGGAGCTGTTTTTT
CASSLYGTGEGGELFF
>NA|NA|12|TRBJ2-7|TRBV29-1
TGCAGCGTTACATCTTCTCCCTACGAGCAGTACTTC
CSVTSSPYEQYF
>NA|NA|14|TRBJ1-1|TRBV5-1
TGCGCCAGCAGCTTCGGCACCGAGGGCCTTGAAGCTTTCTTT
CASSFGTEGLEAFF
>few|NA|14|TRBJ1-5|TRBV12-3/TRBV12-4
TGTGCCAGCAGTAAACAGGGACACAATCAGCCCCAGCATTTT
CASSKQGHNQPQHF
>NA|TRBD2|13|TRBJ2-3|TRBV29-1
TGCAGCGTGGGGGGGAGAGCCATGGATACGCAGTATTTT
CSVGGRAMDTQYF
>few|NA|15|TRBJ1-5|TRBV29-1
TGCAGCGTTGCTGTCTCAGTTAATAGCAATCAGCCCCAGCATTTT
CSVAVSVNSNQPQHF
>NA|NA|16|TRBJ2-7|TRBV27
TGTGCCAGCAGTTTTCAGTACCAGGGACTGGGGTACGAGCAGTACTTC
CASSFQYQGLGYEQYF
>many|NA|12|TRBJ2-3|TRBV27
TGTGCCAGCAGCCCTAGCACAGATACGCAGTATTTT
CASSPSTDTQYF
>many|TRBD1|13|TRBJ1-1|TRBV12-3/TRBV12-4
TGTGCCAGCAGTTTAGCCCAGGGGGCTGAAGCTTTCTTT
CASSLAQGAEAFF
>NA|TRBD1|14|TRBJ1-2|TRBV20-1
TGCAGTGCTACCCCCGCGGACAGGTCGCAGGGCTACACCTTC
CSATPADRSQGYTF
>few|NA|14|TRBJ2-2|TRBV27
TGTGCCAGCAGTTTAATGGGGAACACCGGGGAGCTGTTTTTT
CASSLMGNTGELFF
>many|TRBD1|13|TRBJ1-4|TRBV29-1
TGCAGCGCCGAGGGACAGGGCGGTGAAAAACTGTTTTTT
CSAEGQGGEKLFF
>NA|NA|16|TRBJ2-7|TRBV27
TGTGCCAGCGGACATCTAACAGGGTTAGGAGGTAACGAGCAGTACTTC
CASGHLTGLGGNEQYF
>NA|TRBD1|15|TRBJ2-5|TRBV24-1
TGTGCCACCAGTGAACCCGGACAGGGGCAAGAGACCCAGTACTTC
CATSEPGQGQETQYF
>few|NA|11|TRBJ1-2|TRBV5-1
TGCGCCAGCAGCGATCACTATGGCTACACCTTC
CASSDHYGYTF
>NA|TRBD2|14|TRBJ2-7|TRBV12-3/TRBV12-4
TGTGCCAGCAGTTCCGGACTAGCGGGGGGGATGGAGTACTTC
CASSSGLAGGMEYF
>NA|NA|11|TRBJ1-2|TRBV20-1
TGCAGTGCTAGACAGATACATGGCTACACCTTC
CSARQIHGYTF
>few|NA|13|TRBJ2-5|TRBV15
TGTGCCACCAGCAGAGATCCGGGGGAGACCCAGTACTTC
CATSRDPGETQYF
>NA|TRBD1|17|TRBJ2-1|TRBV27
TGTGCCAGCAGTTTTGGCAGGGGGCCTGTCCCCTACAATGAGCAGTTCTTC
CASSFGRGPVPYNEQFF
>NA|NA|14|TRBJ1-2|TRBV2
TGTGCCAGCAGTGGGGAAATGGCTAACTATGGCTACACCTTC
CASSGEMANYGYTF
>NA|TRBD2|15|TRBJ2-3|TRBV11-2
TGTGCCAGCATCGATAGTCCCGGGGGGACCGATACGCAGTATTTT
CASIDSPGGTDTQYF
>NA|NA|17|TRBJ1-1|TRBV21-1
TGTGCCAGCAGCCTCGTGAGCGTGGGACCTCGGGACACTGAAGCTTTCTTT
CASSLVSVGPRDTEAFF
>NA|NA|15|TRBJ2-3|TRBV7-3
TGTGCCAGCAGCCCGTTCGGGGGTACCACAGATACGCAGTATTTT
CASSPFGGTTDTQYF
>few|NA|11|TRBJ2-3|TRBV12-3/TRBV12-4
TGTGCCAGCAGAAGTACAGATACGCAGTATTTT
CASRSTDTQYF
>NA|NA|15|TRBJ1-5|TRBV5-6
TGTGCCAGCAGCTTCCGGGCCCCTAGCAATCAGCCCCAGCATTTT
CASSFRAPSNQPQHF
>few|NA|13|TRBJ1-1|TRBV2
TGTGCCAGCAGTCGCGACGGGGGGCTCGGAGCTTTCTTT
CASSRDGGLGAFF
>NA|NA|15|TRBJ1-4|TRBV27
TGTGCCAGCAGTTTCTCCGGGCCGGGTAATGAAAAACTGTTTTTT
CASSFSGPGNEKLFF
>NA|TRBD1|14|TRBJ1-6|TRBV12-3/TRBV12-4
TGTGCCAGTACCTCCGGGACAGGGAATTCACCCCTCCACTTT
CASTSGTGNSPLHF
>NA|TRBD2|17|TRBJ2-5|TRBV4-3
TGCGCCAGCAGCCAAGTAAAGAAGCCTAGCGGACAAGAGACCCAGTACTTC
CASSQVKKPSGQETQYF
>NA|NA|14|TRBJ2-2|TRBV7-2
TGTGCCAGCAGCTTAGGCCCTCCGCCCGGGGAGCTGTTTTTT
CASSLGPPPGELFF
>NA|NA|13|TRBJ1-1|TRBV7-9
TGTGCCAGCAGCTTAGGGCGCGGTGTCGGCGCTTTCTTT
CASSLGRGVGAFF
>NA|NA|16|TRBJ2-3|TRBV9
TGTGCCAGCAGCTCCCCGACCCTTCATTCTGAAGATACGCAGTATTTT
CASSSPTLHSEDTQYF
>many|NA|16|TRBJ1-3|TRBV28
TGTGCCAGCAGTTTTTCAGGACGGATCTCTGGAAACACCATATATTTT
CASSFSGRISGNTIYF
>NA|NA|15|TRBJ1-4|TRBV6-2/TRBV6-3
TGTGCCAGCAGGCGTCAGGCCTTGGGAGGTGAAAAACTGTTTTTT
CASRRQALGGEKLFF
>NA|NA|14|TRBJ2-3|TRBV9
TGTGCCAGCAGCCCAGCGGACACTTTGGATACGCAGTATTTT
CASSPADTLDTQYF